A single sample is the source of the 21 T cell receptor beta chains below, sequenced in a study of T cell responses to AZD1222 COVID-19 vaccine (dated by TCRdb to the early 2020s). Read against the paper, the sample's time point label means: baseline before first vaccination. Library preparation used the immunoSEQ multiplex PCR assay. The table comes from immuneACCESS by way of TCRdb, which keeps in-frame sequences with V and J called. Part of the clones is missing from these tables; in studies checked, under half for an unresolved V gene and the rest for unknown reasons. This sample has 75,000 to 85,000 clones in its table, and about 90% of those were observed once. Roughly 24% of the sample lies in the top ten. Sequenced material: peripheral blood, taken on day 0 of AZD1222 vaccination. The origin of the receptors is an adult in good health.

The chain has TRBV11-2 and TRBJ2-2; no firm D call. V gave up 7 bases and J gave up 2 bases, with 17 bases separating them. This CDR3 contains 16 residues. In germline, CDR1 is SGHAT, CDR2 FQNNGV. DNA of the CDR3: TGTGCCAGCATCCCAAAAGGTTGGGGAAACACCGGGGAGCTGTTTTTT. As protein: CASIPKGWGNTGELFF.

The chain couples TRBV15 to TRBJ2-7; 7 nucleotides align to TRBD2. The V and J ends lost 0 bases and 2 bases, in that order; junction bases with no gene match: 4. The CDR3 extends over 15 amino acids. CDR1 is LNHNV, CDR2 YYDKDF, per germline (reference sequence). CDR3 amino acids: CATSREPSGTYEQYF. As DNA, the CDR3 is TGTGCCACCAGCAGAGAACCTAGCGGAACCTACGAGCAGTACTTC.

This clone was found a few times. This sequence joins TRBV30 and TRBJ1-5; no reliable D call. The V end lost 4 bases, the J end lost 2 bases, and 12 bases lay between the germline ends. CDR1 and CDR2 (germline): GTSNPN, SVGIG (reference sequence). This CDR3 has 14 residues. CDR3 sequence (DNA): TGTGCCTGGAATCGGCAGCTGGGCAATCAGCCCCAGCATTTT. It specifies CAWNRQLGNQPQHF.

This clone was seen a single time. The chain carries TRBV28 and TRBJ2-1, with TRBD2 identical over 8 bases. The CDR3 covers 16 residues. V dropped 3 bases and J dropped 6; count of bases not matched to a gene: 10. The germline V gene has CDR1 MDHEN and CDR2 SYDVKM. The CDR3 bases are TGTGCCAGCAGTTTGGCGGGGGGTAGCGGCCCCAATGAGCAGTTCTTC. It yields the protein CASSLAGGSGPNEQFF. Variable domain in full (rest from reference TRBV28 and TRBJ2-1): DVKVTQSSRYLVKRTGEKVFLECVQDMDHENMFWYRQDPGLGLRLIYFSYDVKMKEKGDIPEGYSVSREKKERFSLILESASTNQTSMYLCASSLAGGSGPNEQFFGPGTRLTVL.

The chain uses TRBV19 and TRBJ2-1; TRBD2 aligns across 11 bases. The CDR3 totals 15 residues. From germline, CDR1 is LNHDA and CDR2 SQIVND (reference sequence). With 4 bases clipped from V and 12 bases from J, the junction kept 11 bases outside the gene matches. The CDR3 loop reads CASSTGTSGGQGQFF. The CDR3 nucleotides read TGTGCCAGTAGTACAGGGACTAGCGGCGGCCAGGGGCAGTTCTTC.

The V and J genes are TRBV9 and TRBJ1-1, with a possible D match to TRBD1 (6 bases). V gave up 0 bases and J gave up 1 base, with 10 bases separating them. Germline V gene data show CDR1 as SGDLS and CDR2 as YYNGEE. The CDR3 spans 15 residues. The CDR3 nucleotides read TGTGCCAGCAGCGTAGCGAGGGGGGGGAACACTGAAGCTTTCTTT. This sequence encodes CASSVARGGNTEAFF.

This chain links TRBV5-6 with TRBJ2-7; D not certain. V was trimmed by 1 base and J by 6 bases, leaving 14 bases between them. Germline CDR1 reads SGHDT; CDR2 reads YYEEEE. This CDR3 comprises 14 residues. For the CDR3, the DNA is TGTGCCAGCAGCTTGAAGGGCGGTCGTTCCGAGCAGTACTTC. This codes for CASSLKGGRSEQYF.

This sequence joins TRBV28 and TRBJ2-7, with no clear D. V was trimmed by 6 bases and J by 6 bases, leaving 21 bases between them. The CDR3 has 15 residues. Germline V gene data show CDR1 as MDHEN and CDR2 as SYDVKM. CDR3 in amino acids: CASRRSDVKVGEQYF. CDR3 sequence (DNA): TGTGCCAGCAGACGATCCGACGTAAAGGTTGGCGAGCAGTACTTC.

This sequence joins TRBV2 and TRBJ2-2, with a possible D match to TRBD1 (6 bases). CDR1 and CDR2 (germline): SNHLY, FYNNEI. The CDR3 covers 15 residues. V dropped 9 bases and J dropped 5 bases, with 19 bases sitting between them. CDR3 sequence reads: CARGPPGVGTGELFF. CDR3 DNA: TGTGCCAGGGGTCCGCCAGGGGTGGGAACCGGGGAGCTGTTTTTT.

The genes are TRBV5-6 and TRBJ1-2, with unresolved D. There are 13 residues in the CDR3. Germline CDR1 reads SGHDT; CDR2 reads YYEEEE. The ends were cut back, 0 bases at V and 8 bases at J, with 11 bases in the middle. The CDR3 nucleotides read TGTGCCAGCAGCTTGGAGGCTATTCTCGGCTACACCTTC. It translates to CASSLEAILGYTF.

The chain links TRBV5-1 to TRBJ1-4, with 8 bases identical to TRBD1. Germline-derived CDR1 and CDR2 are SGHRS and YFSETQ. Trimming at V came to 4 bases and at J to 6 bases, leaving 8 bases not matched to a gene. This CDR3 contains 15 residues. The CDR3 sequence is CASSALQGGDEKLFF. The CDR3, as DNA: TGCGCCAGCAGCGCCCTACAGGGGGGCGATGAAAAACTGTTTTTT.

The V and J genes are TRBV29-1 and TRBJ1-1, with D possibly being TRBD1 (6 bases). The CDR3 loop spans 13 amino acids. The V gene lost 3 bases and the J gene lost 1 base, with 9 bases spanning the gap. Germline V gene sequence: CDR1 SQVTM, CDR2 ANQGSEA. CDR3 nucleotide sequence: TGCAGCGTTGAGCGGACAGAGAACACTGAAGCTTTCTTT. This translates into CSVERTENTEAFF.

This chain connects TRBV6-6 to TRBJ1-6; D perhaps matches TRBD1 (5 bases). The CDR3 is 17 residues long. V lost 5 bases and J lost 0, with 14 bases in between. The germline V gene has CDR1 MNHNY and CDR2 SVGAGI (reference sequence). CDR3 loop: CASSPTGGGSYNSPLHF. CDR3 DNA sequence: TGTGCCAGCAGTCCCACTGGGGGGGGCTCCTATAATTCACCCCTCCACTTT.

In this sample, this clone turned up once. The rearrangement joins TRBV18 to TRBJ2-5; weak D call: TRBD2 (5 bases). CDR1 is KGHSH, CDR2 LQKENI, per germline. This CDR3 is 14 amino acids long. V was pared by 4 bases and J by 4 bases, with 13 bases between. In DNA form, the CDR3 reads TGTGCCAGCTCACGAGATACGGCGGGAGAGACCCAGTACTTC. Its protein product is CASSRDTAGETQYF.

This clone was counted a single time. This chain connects TRBV19 to TRBJ2-3, with D possibly matching TRBD2 (5 bases). This CDR3 is built from 14 residues. Trimming pared 5 bases from V and 5 bases from J, leaving 14 bases between. The germline V gene encodes CDR1 LNHDA and CDR2 SQIVND (reference sequence). The CDR3 region has the DNA TGTGCCAGTAGTGCGGGCCTAGGAGGAGATACGCAGTATTTT. It translates to CASSAGLGGDTQYF.

The chain joins TRBV4-2 to TRBJ2-2; D unresolved. The CDR3 covers 13 residues. Per the germline V gene, CDR1 is LGHNA and CDR2 is YNFKEQ. With 0 bases removed from V and 8 bases from J, the gap between germline ends came to 7 bases. The CDR3 protein is CASSQDVRGELFF. As DNA, the CDR3 is TGTGCCAGCAGCCAAGATGTGCGGGGGGAGCTGTTTTTT.

The CDR3 loop is CASSRTDTNTEAFF. The CDR3 DNA is TGTGCCAGCAGCCGAACGGACACGAACACTGAAGCTTTCTTT. The rearrangement uses TRBV28 and TRBJ1-1, with D possibly being TRBD1 (5 bases). CDR3 size: 14 residues. The V gene's germline CDR1 is MDHEN and CDR2 SYDVKM. Trimming removed 6 bases from V and 1 base from J, with 12 bases in between.

The V gene is TRBV30, the J gene TRBJ1-2; 7 bases align to TRBD1. This CDR3 contains 11 residues. CDR1 is GTSNPN, CDR2 SVGIG, per germline (reference sequence). V lost 4 bases and J lost 6; bases outside the gene matches: 2. CDR3 bases: TGTGCCTGGACGACAGGGAATGGCTACACCTTC. As protein: CAWTTGNGYTF.

This clone was seen more than once but under ten times. The chain links TRBV2 to TRBJ1-5; 7 bases are shared with TRBD1. CDR1 is SNHLY and CDR2 is FYNNEI in the germline V gene. The CDR3 length is 15 residues. V shed 4 bases, J shed 0 bases, and the junction held 3 bases outside the gene matches. The DNA of the CDR3 is TGTGCCAGCAGTGGGGGACAGTATAGCAATCAGCCCCAGCATTTT. Residues: CASSGGQYSNQPQHF.

This clone was recorded only once. This chain joins TRBV11-3 and TRBJ2-3; D gene ambiguous. V lost 2 bases to trimming and J lost 3 bases, with 6 bases between them. CDR1 and CDR2 (germline): SGHNT, YENEEA. This CDR3 is built from 13 residues. This CDR3 reads CASSLPGTDTQYF. The CDR3 region has the DNA TGTGCCAGCAGCTTACCCGGGACAGATACGCAGTATTTT.

This clone was seen only once. The chain carries TRBV3-1 (or the pseudogene TRBV3-2) and TRBJ1-2, with D unclear. Germline assignment: CDR1 LGHDT and CDR2 YNNKEL (reference sequence). CDR3 length equals 12 residues. V was pared by 4 bases and J by 8 bases, with 11 bases between. This CDR3 is CASSLRDRGYTF. CDR3 DNA sequence: TGTGCCAGCAGCCTGAGGGATAGGGGCTACACCTTC.